The next 12 T cell receptor beta chains were all read from a single sample in a study of T cell repertoires in cytomegalovirus infection. The antigens of these receptors remain unknown. TCRdb recomputed calls from the reads with MiXCR, one row per CDR3 protein. The table lists some 46,000 distinct CDR3 sequences, approximately 20% of them singletons. The sequences come from CD8+ T cells from cultured PBMCs, collected from culture after CMV antigen stimulation. Receptor source: a human donor in good health (CMV status not recorded). Some clones in this sample may be carry-over from other donors' samples.

This clonotype appeared a few times. The V and J genes are TRBV5-4 and TRBJ2-5; D is possibly TRBD2 (6 bases). The V gene lost 3 bases and the J gene lost 2 bases, with 14 bases spanning the gap. Germline CDR1 is SGHNT and CDR2 is YYREEE (reference sequence). CDR3 length: 15 amino acids. Here the CDR3 DNA reads TGTGCCAGCAGCTGGGGGTGGACTATACAAGAGACCCAGTACTTC. Translation: CASSWGWTIQETQYF.

This sequence joins TRBV20-1 and TRBJ2-3, with D perhaps matching TRBD2 (6 bases). The CDR3 contains 16 residues. Germline V gene lookup returns CDR1 DFQATT and CDR2 SNEGSKA (reference sequence). Trimming shortened V by 6 bases and J by 5 bases, and 24 bases separated the two germline ends. The CDR3: CSAGDASEIVGDTQYF. In DNA form, the CDR3 reads TGCAGTGCCGGTGATGCTAGCGAGATCGTTGGAGATACGCAGTATTTT.

This clonotype was picked up many times. CDR3 coding DNA: TGTGCCAGCAGCTTAGAGGGTGGCTACACCTTC. This gives the protein CASSLEGGYTF. V and J are TRBV7-2 and TRBJ1-2; no definite D call. The CDR3 runs 11 residues. Trimming shortened V by 1 base and J by 7 bases, and 4 bases separated the two germline ends. The germline V gene has CDR1 SGHTA and CDR2 FQGNSA. Filled out from reference TRBV7-2 and TRBJ1-2, the complete variable domain reads GAGVSQSPSNKVTEKGKDVELRCDPISGHTALYWYRQSLGQGLEFLIYFQGNSAPDKSGLPSDRFSAERTGGSVSTLTIQRTQQEDSAVYLCASSLEGGYTFGSGTRLTVV.

This sequence joins TRBV29-1 and TRBJ1-1; 7 bases align to TRBD1. There are 14 residues in the CDR3. Germline CDR1 and CDR2: SQVTM and ANQGSEA. V lost 4 bases and J lost 2; bases outside the gene matches: 7. The CDR3 loop is CSVGPGQANTEAFF. The CDR3, as DNA: TGCAGCGTTGGACCAGGACAGGCCAACACTGAAGCTTTCTTT.

This clonotype was detected many times. The V call is TRBV12-5, the J call TRBJ2-7; maybe TRBD1 (8 bases). Germline CDR1 is LGHNT and CDR2 is FRNRAP. CDR3 length: 15 residues. V was shortened by 2 bases and J by 2 bases, with 13 bases between the two germline ends. The CDR3 loop is CASGLFTGGAYEQYF. For the CDR3, the DNA is TGTGCTAGTGGTTTGTTTACAGGGGGGGCCTACGAGCAGTACTTC.

The genes are TRBV24-1 and TRBJ2-3; D is unclear. The ends were cut back, 1 base at V and 2 bases at J, with 15 bases in the middle. The CDR3 consists of 17 residues. Germline V gives CDR1 KGHDR, CDR2 SFDVKD. For the CDR3, the DNA is TGTGCCACCAGTGATTTTTTAGGCGGAACGGACACAGATACGCAGTATTTT. Translating gives CATSDFLGGTDTDTQYF.

Of note for this clonotype: This may be a read error: a much more frequent sequence differs by one nucleotide. The chain recombines TRBV19 with TRBJ1-5, with D uncertain. There are 16 residues in the CDR3. CDR1 LNHDA and CDR2 SQIVND come from the germline V gene (reference sequence). The V end was cut by 3 bases, the J end by 3 bases, with 15 bases between. This CDR3 reads CASSIPWVGYNQPQHF. CDR3 sequence (DNA): TGTGCCAGTAGTATCCCTTGGGTGGGCTACAATCAGCCCCAGCATTTT.

Many counts were recorded for this clonotype. The rearrangement links TRBV11-3 to TRBJ2-4, with 9 bases lining up with TRBD1. The ends lost 5 bases at V and 6 bases at J; junction bases unmatched: 2. CDR1 SGHNT and CDR2 YENEEA come from the germline V gene. CDR3 length: 13 amino acids. CDR3 sequence (DNA): TGTGCCAGCAGCGTGGGACAGGGAAACATTCAGTACTTC. Translation: CASSVGQGNIQYF.

The chain uses TRBV6-1 and TRBJ2-7; a weak D match, TRBD1 (6 bases). This CDR3 is built from 12 residues. Trimming left V 6 bases short and J 3 bases short, with 9 bases between. Looked up from germline, CDR1 is MNHNS and CDR2 is SASEGT. CDR3: CASRLQGYEQYF. As DNA, the CDR3 is TGTGCCAGCAGGCTACAGGGCTACGAGCAGTACTTC.

The chain joins TRBV5-1 to TRBJ2-1, with D unresolved. CDR1 is SGHRS and CDR2 is YFSETQ in the germline V gene. V lost 6 bases and J 5 bases, leaving 6 bases between the germline ends. The CDR3 runs 11 residues. The CDR3 here is CASIGNNEQFF. In nucleotides, the CDR3 is TGCGCCAGCATAGGAAACAATGAGCAGTTCTTC.

The chain uses TRBV11-2 and TRBJ2-7; the match to TRBD1 covers 11 bases. The CDR3 consists of 16 residues. After removal of 4 bases from V and 2 bases from J, the junction contained 7 bases not matched to a gene. Germline CDR1 is SGHAT and CDR2 is FQNNGV. CDR3: CASSSLSGQGAYEQYF. The CDR3 DNA sequence: TGTGCCAGCAGCTCCCTGTCGGGACAGGGGGCCTACGAGCAGTACTTC.

This clonotype was found many times. The V gene is TRBV7-8, the J gene TRBJ2-3, with D unclear. The ends were cut back, 2 bases at V and 4 bases at J, with 13 bases in the middle. CDR3 size: 15 residues. Germline loops: CDR1 SGHVS, CDR2 FQNEAQ. Here the CDR3 reads CASSLRVPQADTQYF. The CDR3 DNA reads TGTGCCAGCAGCTTAAGGGTCCCACAAGCAGATACGCAGTATTTT.